These T cell receptor beta chains were read from a single sample in a study of regulatory dendritic cells for organ transplantation. Here immunoSEQ multiplex PCR was the method, and the copy in TCRdb shows in-frame clones only, minus some. The sample yields more than 35,000 clones, about 90% seen once. Sequenced: naive CD8+ T cells from blood. The receptors were gathered from a human donor in good health. CDR3s include the opening cysteine and the closing phenylalanine or tryptophan. Each record gives: CDR3 length, V gene, J gene, D gene, clone size, CDR3 protein, CDR3 DNA. A D gene is named only where the DNA matches it firmly. A clone size is listed for some rows: how often the clone was seen (once, few, many), or a class if it is expanded.

cdr3_length: 16
v_call: TRBV9
j_call: TRBJ2-3
d_call: TRBD2
clone_size: -
cdr3_aa: CASSPRAGGLLDTQYF
cdr3_nt: TGTGCCAGCAGCCCCAGAGCGGGGGGGCTCTTAGATACGCAGTATTTT

cdr3_length: 13
v_call: TRBV15
j_call: TRBJ2-7
d_call: -
clone_size: -
cdr3_aa: CATSTGPIYEQYF
cdr3_nt: TGTGCCACCAGCACGGGACCGATCTACGAGCAGTACTTC

cdr3_length: 13
v_call: TRBV6-5
j_call: TRBJ2-1
d_call: -
clone_size: -
cdr3_aa: CASSWSAGNEQFF
cdr3_nt: TGTGCCAGCAGTTGGTCCGCCGGGAATGAGCAGTTCTTC

cdr3_length: 15
v_call: TRBV7-7
j_call: TRBJ2-2
d_call: -
clone_size: once
cdr3_aa: CASSLRNSNTGELFF
cdr3_nt: TGTGCTAGCAGCTTAAGGAACTCGAACACCGGGGAGCTGTTTTTT

cdr3_length: 13
v_call: TRBV10-2
j_call: TRBJ2-1
d_call: -
clone_size: -
cdr3_aa: CASSAGSYNEQFF
cdr3_nt: TGCGCCAGCAGTGCGGGGTCCTACAATGAGCAGTTCTTC

cdr3_length: 13
v_call: TRBV15
j_call: TRBJ2-1
d_call: -
clone_size: -
cdr3_aa: CATSRVNTNEQFF
cdr3_nt: TGTGCCACCAGCAGAGTAAATACGAATGAGCAGTTCTTC

cdr3_length: 15
v_call: TRBV27
j_call: TRBJ2-7
d_call: TRBD1
clone_size: -
cdr3_aa: CASSFSEGQTYEQYF
cdr3_nt: TGTGCCAGCAGTTTCTCCGAGGGACAGACCTACGAGCAGTACTTC

cdr3_length: 15
v_call: TRBV19
j_call: TRBJ1-5
d_call: TRBD1
clone_size: once
cdr3_aa: CASSIYRGSNQPQHF
cdr3_nt: TGTGCCAGTAGTATATACAGGGGGAGCAATCAGCCCCAGCATTTT

cdr3_length: 15
v_call: TRBV29-1
j_call: TRBJ2-5
d_call: TRBD2
clone_size: -
cdr3_aa: CSAPGIAGAQETQYF
cdr3_nt: TGCAGCGCCCCAGGTATTGCGGGAGCCCAAGAGACCCAGTACTTC

cdr3_length: 17
v_call: TRBV2
j_call: TRBJ2-2
d_call: TRBD2
clone_size: -
cdr3_aa: CASSAYLAGGHTGELFF
cdr3_nt: TGTGCCAGCAGTGCCTACCTAGCGGGAGGACACACCGGGGAGCTGTTTTTT

cdr3_length: 16
v_call: TRBV4-3
j_call: TRBJ2-7
d_call: -
clone_size: -
cdr3_aa: CASSYGTTESVYEQYF
cdr3_nt: TGCGCCAGCAGCTACGGGACGACCGAGAGCGTCTACGAGCAGTACTTC

cdr3_length: 16
v_call: TRBV11-1
j_call: TRBJ2-7
d_call: -
clone_size: -
cdr3_aa: CASSSYLREEGYEQYF
cdr3_nt: TGTGCCAGCAGCTCCTATTTAAGGGAAGAGGGCTACGAGCAGTACTTC

cdr3_length: 15
v_call: TRBV4-1
j_call: TRBJ2-1
d_call: TRBD2
clone_size: -
cdr3_aa: CASSATSGGYNEQFF
cdr3_nt: TGCGCCAGCAGCGCGACTAGCGGGGGGTACAATGAGCAGTTCTTC

cdr3_length: 17
v_call: TRBV5-4
j_call: TRBJ2-5
d_call: TRBD2
clone_size: -
cdr3_aa: CASSFGTSGGKQETQYF
cdr3_nt: TGTGCCAGCAGCTTTGGGACTAGCGGGGGGAAACAAGAGACCCAGTACTTC

cdr3_length: 16
v_call: TRBV10-3
j_call: TRBJ1-1
d_call: -
clone_size: -
cdr3_aa: CAISDLQTGANTEAFF
cdr3_nt: TGTGCCATCAGTGACCTCCAGACAGGAGCGAACACTGAAGCTTTCTTT

cdr3_length: 15
v_call: TRBV14
j_call: TRBJ1-6
d_call: TRBD1
clone_size: -
cdr3_aa: CASSLTGGWSSPLHF
cdr3_nt: TGTGCCAGCAGCCTTACAGGGGGCTGGAGTTCACCCCTCCACTTT

cdr3_length: 16
v_call: TRBV4-2
j_call: TRBJ1-2
d_call: -
clone_size: -
cdr3_aa: CASSRWDGGGDYGYTF
cdr3_nt: TGTGCCAGCAGCCGATGGGACGGAGGTGGTGACTATGGCTACACCTTC

cdr3_length: 14
v_call: TRBV27
j_call: TRBJ1-4
d_call: -
clone_size: once
cdr3_aa: CASSFQVIGEKLFF
cdr3_nt: TGTGCCAGCAGTTTCCAGGTCATAGGGGAAAAACTGTTTTTT